This T cell receptor beta chain emerged from a study of immune evolution from preneoplasia to lung adenocarcinoma. To note about this clone: Its matching antigen is unknown.

The study's findings and limits: Top clone share appeared to fall from AAH through AIS, MIA, adenocarcinoma.

TCRdb's table, derived via immunoSEQ multiplex PCR, lists solely in-frame clones and lacks some. The data hold some 11,000 clones, with about 74% observed a single time. Per the germline V gene, CDR1 is SGHRS and CDR2 is YFSETQ. Unmatched junction bases numbered 11, after V lost 4 bases and J lost 9 bases. The CDR3 consists of 17 residues. The chain carries TRBV5-1 and TRBJ2-4; 15 bases are a match to TRBD2. The receptor comes from a person in their sixties with lung adenocarcinoma. Some clones in this sample may be carry-over from other donors' samples. Source material: FFPE normal lung tissue adjacent to the tumor. CDR3 sequence: CASSPGSTGLAGGIQYF. CDR3 in DNA: TGCGCCAGCAGCCCGGGGAGTACGGGACTAGCGGGAGGCATTCAGTACTTC. Full variable domain (remainder filled in from reference TRBV5-1 and TRBJ2-4): KAGVTQTPRYLIKTRGQQVTLSCSPISGHRSVSWYQQTPGQGLQFLFEYFSETQRNKGNFPGRFSGRQFSNSRSEMNVSTLELGDSALYLCASSPGSTGLAGGIQYFGAGTRLSVL.